This TCR beta chain was identified during a study of T cell changes during pregnancy in multiple sclerosis. Germline V lookup: CDR1 SGHVS, CDR2 FQNEAQ. CDR3 length equals 16 residues. The V and J ends lost 5 bases and 8 bases respectively, with 21 bases between them. This table comes from immunoSEQ multiplex PCR, and its TCRdb copy is limited to in-frame clones, with some not included. In the table there are around 62,000 clones, less than 95% of which are singletons. This sequence originates from a female donor in good health, enrolled as a control in a pregnancy study. This chain links TRBV7-8 with TRBJ1-4; TRBD1 might be the D (6 bases). The sample was peripheral blood, taken in the second trimester of pregnancy. CDR3 DNA: TGTGCCAGCAGCCCCCTCAGGGACATTCTTTGGGAAAAACTGTTTTTT. Translation: CASSPLRDILWEKLFF.